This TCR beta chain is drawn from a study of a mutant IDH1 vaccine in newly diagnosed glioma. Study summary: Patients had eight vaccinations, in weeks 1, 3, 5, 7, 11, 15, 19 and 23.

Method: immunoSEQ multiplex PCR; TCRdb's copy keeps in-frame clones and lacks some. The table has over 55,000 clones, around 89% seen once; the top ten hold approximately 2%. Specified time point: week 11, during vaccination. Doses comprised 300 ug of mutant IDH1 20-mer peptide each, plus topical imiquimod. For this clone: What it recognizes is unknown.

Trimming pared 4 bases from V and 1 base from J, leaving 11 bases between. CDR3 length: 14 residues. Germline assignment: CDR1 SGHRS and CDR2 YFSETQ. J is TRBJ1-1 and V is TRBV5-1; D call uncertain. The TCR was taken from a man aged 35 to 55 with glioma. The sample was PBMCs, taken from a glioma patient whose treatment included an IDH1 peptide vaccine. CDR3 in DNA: TGCGCCAGCAGCCCCGGGAATCAGAACACTGAAGCTTTCTTT. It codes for CASSPGNQNTEAFF.